The 23 T cell receptor beta chains below all came from one sample that was sequenced in a study of T cells in localized non-small cell lung cancer. Profiling relied on immunoSEQ multiplex PCR, and the TCRdb table lists in-frame clones only, not all of them. The sample contains approximately 35,000 clones, approximately 91% of which appear only once. The sample was PBMCs, taken before any cancer treatment. The receptors shown here come from a man between 40 and 70 years old with stage II lung adenocarcinoma.

The rearrangement uses TRBV6-1 and TRBJ1-1; weak D call: TRBD1 (6 bases). This CDR3 comprises 14 residues. Looked up from germline, CDR1 is MNHNS and CDR2 is SASEGT. Trimming stripped 8 bases from V and 7 bases from J, with 20 bases between. The CDR3 loop reads CASVDLGGHSEAFF. DNA for the CDR3: TGTGCCAGCGTCGACCTGGGGGGGCATAGTGAAGCTTTCTTT.

The chain combines TRBV27 with TRBJ1-5, with TRBD1 identical over 8 bases. The V gene end was trimmed by 8 bases and the J gene end by 0 bases; junction bases not matched to a gene: 6. The CDR3 has 15 residues. In germline, CDR1 is MNHEY, CDR2 SMNVEV (reference sequence). The CDR3 spells CASSRDRNSNQPQHF. CDR3 in DNA: TGTGCCAGCTCCAGGGACAGGAATAGCAATCAGCCCCAGCATTTT.

V usage is TRBV4-3 and J usage is TRBJ2-2, with 12 bases matching TRBD2. The CDR3 has 18 residues. V gave up 1 base and J gave up 7 bases; unmatched junction bases: 10. Germline lookup yields CDR1 LGHNA and CDR2 YSLEER. The CDR3 is CASSQGASGRALVGELFF. The CDR3 nucleotides are TGCGCCAGCAGCCAAGGAGCTAGCGGGAGGGCCTTGGTCGGGGAGCTGTTTTTT.

J is TRBJ2-3 and V is TRBV5-1, with TRBD2 identical over 11 bases. Per the germline V gene, CDR1 is SGHRS and CDR2 is YFSETQ. J lost 3 bases, V lost 3 bases, and 9 bases had no gene match. The CDR3 has 17 residues. The CDR3 is CASSSRLAGSGTDTQYF. Here the CDR3 DNA reads TGCGCCAGCAGCTCCCGACTAGCGGGGAGCGGGACAGATACGCAGTATTTT.

This clone has only one observation. The chain combines TRBV5-1 with TRBJ1-4; 7 bases fit TRBD1. CDR3 size: 15 residues. V trimming: 4 bases; J trimming: 0 bases; junction bases outside the gene matches: 3. Germline CDR1 SGHRS, CDR2 YFSETQ. The CDR3 loop reads CASSIGTATNEKLFF. CDR3 in DNA: TGCGCCAGCAGCATAGGGACAGCAACTAATGAAAAACTGTTTTTT. The full variable domain, rest sourced from reference TRBV5-1 and TRBJ1-4, is KAGVTQTPRYLIKTRGQQVTLSCSPISGHRSVSWYQQTPGQGLQFLFEYFSETQRNKGNFPGRFSGRQFSNSRSEMNVSTLELGDSALYLCASSIGTATNEKLFFGSGTQLSVL.

The chain employs TRBV7-2 and TRBJ1-1; 7 bases line up with TRBD1. J gave up 1 base and V 4 bases, and 3 bases lay outside the gene matches. CDR1 is SGHTA, CDR2 FQGNSA, per germline. This CDR3 has 14 residues. Here the CDR3 reads CASSSRDRNTEAFF. CDR3 nucleotides: TGTGCCAGCAGCTCTCGGGACAGGAACACTGAAGCTTTCTTT. Filled out from reference TRBV7-2 and TRBJ1-1, the complete variable domain reads GAGVSQSPSNKVTEKGKDVELRCDPISGHTALYWYRQSLGQGLEFLIYFQGNSAPDKSGLPSDRFSAERTGGSVSTLTIQRTQQEDSAVYLCASSSRDRNTEAFFGQGTRLTVV.

The J gene is TRBJ1-1, the V gene TRBV28; D remains ambiguous. This CDR3 has 13 amino acids. Germline assignment: CDR1 MDHEN and CDR2 SYDVKM. The germline V and J ends were trimmed by 7 bases and 0 bases, with 9 bases remaining between them. CDR3 in amino acids: CASKWVVNTEAFF. The CDR3 nucleotides read TGTGCCAGCAAATGGGTAGTGAACACTGAAGCTTTCTTT.

The rearrangement uses TRBV7-9 and TRBJ1-2; TRBD1 aligns across 8 bases. Per the germline V gene, CDR1 is SEHNR and CDR2 is FQNEAQ (reference sequence). This CDR3 comprises 15 residues. J gave up 4 bases and V 1 base, and 5 bases lay outside the gene matches. The CDR3: CASSLGPTGGYGYTF. The CDR3 nucleotides read TGTGCCAGCAGCTTAGGCCCTACAGGGGGCTATGGCTACACCTTC.

Concerning this clone: A read error may account for a junction end that differs from germline. The chain carries TRBV25-1 and TRBJ1-1; TRBD1 matches at 7 bases. This CDR3 contains 14 residues. Germline values: CDR1 MGHDK, CDR2 SYGVNS. CDR3: CASGDRARGTEAFF. The CDR3 DNA reads TGTGCCAGCGGTGACAGGGCGCGGGGCACTGAAGCTTTCTTT.

The V and J genes are TRBV7-2 and TRBJ2-2; unclear D gene. Trimming removed 3 bases at V and 8 bases at J, with 13 bases between. Germline CDR1 SGHTA, CDR2 FQGNSA. The CDR3 has 14 residues. CDR3 sequence reads: CASSFFQTTGELFF. DNA of the CDR3: TGTGCCAGCAGCTTTTTTCAGACAACGGGGGAGCTGTTTTTT.

The chain is built from TRBV5-6 and TRBJ2-7, with TRBD2 as a possible D gene (5 bases). Germline V gene data show CDR1 as SGHDT and CDR2 as YYEEEE. This CDR3 is built from 14 residues. V shed 4 bases and J shed 7 bases, with 18 bases lying between them. The CDR3: CASSPVGRASEQYF. As DNA, the CDR3 is TGTGCCAGCAGCCCAGTTGGGAGAGCCTCAGAGCAGTACTTC.

The gene calls are TRBV5-4 and TRBJ2-1, with D uncertain. The CDR3 extends over 16 amino acids. Per the germline V gene, CDR1 is SGHNT and CDR2 is YYREEE (reference sequence). Trimming removed 1 base from V and 7 bases from J, with 18 bases in between. CDR3 sequence reads: CASSLKRAPLGNEQFF. The CDR3 nucleotides read TGTGCCAGCAGCTTGAAAAGGGCGCCCTTGGGGAATGAGCAGTTCTTC.

The chain recombines TRBV21-1 with TRBJ2-2. TRBV21-1 is a recognized pseudogene. The CDR3 covers 16 residues. The CDR3 DNA is TGTGCCAGCAGCAAGGACCCCCAGTTAGTTGTCGGGGAGCTGTTTTTT. This translates into CASSKDPQLVVGELFF.

This chain joins TRBV30 and TRBJ1-2; perhaps TRBD1 as D (6 bases). Germline CDR1 GTSNPN, CDR2 SVGIG (reference sequence). The V end lost 4 bases, the J end lost 4 bases, and 22 bases lay between the germline ends. The CDR3 length is 16 residues. CDR3 loop: CAWTTVGGRGIYGYTF. The CDR3 nucleotides are TGTGCCTGGACCACGGTGGGGGGGCGAGGGATCTATGGCTACACCTTC.

The chain employs TRBV6-5 and TRBJ2-1, with D maybe TRBD1 (6 bases). V lost 7 bases and J 10 bases, leaving 20 bases between the germline ends. Germline V gene data show CDR1 as MNHEY and CDR2 as SVGAGI. CDR3 length: 14 residues. The CDR3 region is CASNLEKGVGEQFF. The CDR3 DNA reads as TGTGCCAGCAACCTAGAAAAGGGGGTGGGCGAGCAGTTCTTC.

The rearrangement links TRBV5-6 to TRBJ2-3; weak D call: TRBD2 (5 bases). CDR1 is SGHDT and CDR2 is YYEEEE in the germline V gene. The length of the CDR3 is 13 residues. V lost 4 bases to trimming and J lost 4 bases, with 10 bases between them. CDR3 nucleotides: TGTGCCAGCAGCCAAGGGAGTTCAGATACGCAGTATTTT. Amino acids: CASSQGSSDTQYF.

This clone was counted once. The chain employs TRBV30 and TRBJ1-2, with D tentatively TRBD1 (6 bases). This CDR3 spans 12 amino acids. Germline V gene sequence: CDR1 GTSNPN, CDR2 SVGIG (reference sequence). The V end lost 0 bases, the J end lost 7 bases, and 9 bases lay between the germline ends. In DNA form, the CDR3 reads TGTGCCTGGAGTGTACAGGGTAGTGGCTACACCTTC. Translation: CAWSVQGSGYTF.

The count of this clone is one. This chain links TRBV5-3 with TRBJ2-7; possibly TRBD2 for D (5 bases). TRBV5-3 is assigned to the ORF class and has an uncertain function. Trimming shortened V by 2 bases and J by 3 bases, and 18 bases separated the two germline ends. The CDR3 runs to 16 residues. CDR3: CARSFRRNWNFYEQYF. Written as DNA, the CDR3 is TGTGCCAGAAGCTTCAGGAGGAATTGGAATTTCTACGAGCAGTACTTC.

J is TRBJ2-5 and V is TRBV5-6, with D perhaps assigned TRBD1 or TRBD2 (5 bases each). V was cut by 3 bases and J by 7 bases, with 16 bases left in between. Germline CDR1 SGHDT, CDR2 YYEEEE. CDR3 size: 14 residues. CDR3 nucleotides: TGTGCCAGCAGCTCCCCCGGGGACGGAGGGACCCAGTACTTC. It is translated as CASSSPGDGGTQYF.

The V call is TRBV5-1, the J call TRBJ2-3; D is possibly TRBD1 or TRBD2 (5 bases each). V shed 0 bases and J shed 6 bases, with 17 bases lying between them. The CDR3 spans 16 residues. The V gene's germline CDR1 is SGHRS and CDR2 YFSETQ. The CDR3 loop reads CASSLAGLPLTDTQYF. In DNA, the CDR3 is TGCGCCAGCAGCTTGGCGGGGCTCCCTCTCACCGATACGCAGTATTTT.

The J gene is TRBJ2-3, the V gene TRBV11-3; 9 nucleotides align to TRBD2. Losses at the gene ends were 5 bases for V and 3 bases for J; bases not matched to a gene: 9. The germline gives CDR1 SGHNT, CDR2 YENEEA. This CDR3 contains 16 residues. The CDR3 here is CASSVLAGGNTDTQYF. The DNA of the CDR3 is TGTGCCAGCAGCGTCCTCGCGGGAGGGAATACAGATACGCAGTATTTT.

The chain is built from TRBV28 and TRBJ1-5; tentative D call: TRBD1 (6 bases). The germline gives CDR1 MDHEN, CDR2 SYDVKM. This CDR3 spans 16 amino acids. The germline V and J ends were trimmed by 2 bases and 2 bases, with 13 bases remaining between them. The CDR3 loop is CASSLLRGGGNQPQHF. The DNA for the CDR3 is TGTGCCAGCAGTTTACTTAGGGGGGGAGGCAATCAGCCCCAGCATTTT.

This clone appeared once. The rearrangement uses TRBV28 and TRBJ2-1; D may be TRBD2 (5 bases). Germline CDR1 is MDHEN and CDR2 is SYDVKM. Trimming stripped 5 bases from V and 4 bases from J, with 15 bases between. The length of the CDR3 is 15 residues. The CDR3 spells CASSPARGAYNEQFF. The CDR3 coding sequence is TGTGCCAGCAGTCCCGCCCGGGGAGCTTACAATGAGCAGTTCTTC.